These 20 T cell receptor beta chains were sequenced from one sample in a study of T cells after yellow fever vaccination. TCRdb redid the calling of the 5' RACE reads with MiXCR, one entry per CDR3 protein. The table includes 250,000 to 400,000 distinct CDR3 sequences, about 4% detected once. The source was PBMCs, collected 5 days after the yellow fever booster vaccination. These receptors were obtained from a man younger than 35 who received the YFV17D yellow fever vaccine.

This clonotype was observed a handful of times. The chain has TRBV4-3 and TRBJ2-3; 8 nucleotides align to TRBD2. The CDR3 consists of 16 residues. The germline V gene has CDR1 LGHNA and CDR2 YSLEER. The V segment lost 1 base and the J segment 0 bases; nucleotides outside the gene matches: 3. The DNA for the CDR3 is TGCGCCAGCAGCCAAGGCGGGGGGTCGAGCACAGATACGCAGTATTTT. Protein: CASSQGGGSSTDTQYF.

This clonotype turned up a few times. The chain has TRBV7-2 and TRBJ2-3; D assignment may be TRBD1 or TRBD2 (5 bases each). This CDR3 has 15 amino acids. Trimming stripped 5 bases from V and 1 base from J, with 13 bases between. Germline lookup yields CDR1 SGHTA and CDR2 FQGNSA. CDR3: CASSPRDVRTDTQYF. CDR3 DNA sequence: TGTGCCAGCAGCCCCCGGGACGTACGCACAGATACGCAGTATTTT.

This clonotype was picked up a small number of times. This chain links TRBV5-5 with TRBJ2-3; D possibly corresponds to TRBD2 (6 bases). V was trimmed by 0 bases and J by 6 bases, leaving 11 bases between them. This CDR3 is 14 amino acids long. Germline loops: CDR1 SGHKS, CDR2 YYEKEE (reference sequence). CDR3 in DNA: TGTGCCAGCAGCTTGGTTCACAGCGGGGATACGCAGTATTTT. It encodes CASSLVHSGDTQYF. The full variable domain, completed using reference TRBV5-5 and TRBJ2-3, is DAGVTQSPTHLIKTRGQQVTLRCSPISGHKSVSWYQQVLGQGPQFIFQYYEKEERGRGNFPDRFSARQFPNYSSELNVNALLLGDSALYLCASSLVHSGDTQYFGPGTRLTVL.

V gene TRBV2 combines with J gene TRBJ1-1; D gene unclear. The CDR3 extends over 13 amino acids. Trimming removed 5 bases from V and 5 bases from J, with 12 bases in between. CDR1 SNHLY and CDR2 FYNNEI come from the germline V gene. The CDR3 is CASSQAPATEAFF. CDR3 DNA sequence: TGTGCCAGCAGTCAGGCTCCGGCAACTGAAGCTTTCTTT.

This clonotype was seen only a few times. The genes are TRBV23-1 and TRBJ1-1; possible D gene TRBD1, 5 bases. TRBV23-1 is noted as an ORF with a role that remains uncertain. This CDR3 region has 18 residues. Trimming removed 0 bases at V and 5 bases at J, with 22 bases between. The CDR3 DNA sequence: TGCGCCAGCAGTCAATCAGGGGATAGAACACTGAGCAGGACTGAAGCTTTCTTT. Its protein product is CASSQSGDRTLSRTEAFF.

The rearrangement links TRBV28 to TRBJ2-5, with TRBD2 matching 8 bases. Losses at the gene ends were 2 bases for V and 4 bases for J; bases not matched to a gene: 3. The germline V gene encodes CDR1 MDHEN and CDR2 SYDVKM. The CDR3 spans 14 residues. The CDR3 nucleotides are TGTGCCAGCAGTTTAATAGCGGGGTCAGAGACCCAGTACTTC. Translating gives CASSLIAGSETQYF.

This clonotype was seen only a few times. This rearrangement joins TRBV15 to TRBJ1-1; tentative D call: TRBD1 (5 bases). This CDR3 spans 13 amino acids. CDR1 and CDR2 from the germline V gene are LNHNV and YYDKDF (reference sequence). Trimming cost V 2 bases and J 7 bases, with 11 bases left between them. The CDR3 DNA is TGTGCCACCAGCAGACTGGGGCTTTATGAAGCTTTCTTT. Protein: CATSRLGLYEAFF.

This clonotype was picked up many times. The rearrangement links TRBV9 to TRBJ2-5, with 7 bases aligning to TRBD2. Per the germline V gene, CDR1 is SGDLS and CDR2 is YYNGEE. CDR3 length: 16 amino acids. After removal of 4 bases from V and 1 base from J, the junction contained 10 bases not matched to a gene. The DNA for the CDR3 is TGTGCCAGCAGCCCCGGGCTAGCGGTATCCCAAGAGACCCAGTACTTC. As protein: CASSPGLAVSQETQYF. Full variable domain (missing parts from reference TRBV9 and TRBJ2-5): DSGVTQTPKHLITATGQRVTLRCSPRSGDLSVYWYQQSLDQGLQFLIQYYNGEERAKGNILERFSAQQFPDLHSELNLSSLELGDSALYFCASSPGLAVSQETQYFGPGTRLLVL.

The chain uses TRBV2 and TRBJ2-7; perhaps TRBD2 as D (6 bases). There are 14 residues in the CDR3. V lost 6 bases to trimming and J lost 4 bases, with 16 bases between them. The germline V gene has CDR1 SNHLY and CDR2 FYNNEI. The CDR3: CASRAGTLSYEQYF. CDR3 nucleotides: TGTGCCAGCAGGGCCGGGACTTTATCATACGAGCAGTACTTC.

This clonotype showed up just a few times. Here the CDR3 reads CSADPMDSLDNNEQFF. The CDR3, as DNA: TGCAGTGCCGATCCGATGGACTCGTTAGATAACAATGAGCAGTTCTTC. The chain carries TRBV20-1 and TRBJ2-1, with D tentatively TRBD2 (5 bases). V lost 6 bases to trimming and J lost 5 bases, with 23 bases between them. CDR1 is DFQATT and CDR2 is SNEGSKA in the germline V gene (reference sequence). CDR3 length equals 16 residues.

V and J are TRBV4-3 and TRBJ2-5, with D possibly called TRBD1 or TRBD2 (6 bases each). Trimming left V 0 bases short and J 7 bases short, with 21 bases between. The germline CDR1 and CDR2 sequences are LGHNA and YSLEER. The CDR3 is 17 amino acids. CDR3 amino acids: CASSQERGARASRTQYF. The CDR3 nucleotides read TGCGCCAGCAGCCAAGAGAGGGGGGCCAGGGCCTCGAGGACCCAGTACTTC.

The chain carries TRBV7-2 and TRBJ2-5, with D tentatively TRBD1 (5 bases). The germline CDR1 and CDR2 sequences are SGHTA and FQGNSA. The CDR3 runs 14 residues. V was cut by 1 base and J by 6 bases, with 12 bases left in between. CDR3 sequence reads: CASSLVKAGKTQYF. The CDR3 coding sequence is TGTGCCAGCAGCTTAGTCAAGGCAGGGAAGACCCAGTACTTC. The whole variable domain, filled in from reference TRBV7-2 and TRBJ2-5, reads GAGVSQSPSNKVTEKGKDVELRCDPISGHTALYWYRQSLGQGLEFLIYFQGNSAPDKSGLPSDRFSAERTGGSVSTLTIQRTQQEDSAVYLCASSLVKAGKTQYFGPGTRLLVL.

This clonotype came up a few times. This sequence joins TRBV4-2 and TRBJ2-1; TRBD2 matches at 8 bases. This CDR3 is built from 17 residues. The germline CDR1 and CDR2 sequences are LGHNA and YNFKEQ. Trimming at V came to 3 bases and at J to 9 bases, leaving 16 bases not matched to a gene. This CDR3 is CASSHPQRGGQVGEQFF. CDR3 coding DNA: TGTGCCAGCAGCCATCCCCAACGGGGGGGCCAGGTCGGTGAGCAGTTCTTC.

Many counts were recorded for this clonotype. The chain has TRBV6-2 or TRBV6-3 and TRBJ1-1; no clear D gene. The V and J ends lost 2 bases and 3 bases respectively, with 10 bases between them. The CDR3 is 14 residues long. CDR1 is MNHEY, CDR2 SVGEGT, per germline. The chain's CDR3 is CASSYRREYTEAFF. The CDR3 region has the DNA TGTGCCAGCAGTTACAGGAGGGAGTACACTGAAGCTTTCTTT.

This clonotype has more than one count but fewer than ten. This chain joins TRBV4-3 and TRBJ2-5, with 11 bases fitting TRBD2. The CDR3 is made up of 16 amino acids. Trimming at V came to 1 base and at J to 5 bases, leaving 6 bases not matched to a gene. Germline V gene data show CDR1 as LGHNA and CDR2 as YSLEER. The CDR3 DNA sequence: TGCGCCAGCAGCCAAGGTCCTACTAGCGGGGGCGAGACCCAGTACTTC. Its translation: CASSQGPTSGGETQYF.

There are a few counts of this clonotype. This sequence joins TRBV5-1 and TRBJ1-1; TRBD1 matches 8 bases. V shed 4 bases, J shed 1 base, and the junction held 9 bases outside the gene matches. CDR3 length: 16 amino acids. Germline-derived CDR1 and CDR2 are SGHRS and YFSETQ. DNA for the CDR3: TGCGCCAGCAGCCCGCAGACAGGGGATACGAACACTGAAGCTTTCTTT. Translation gives CASSPQTGDTNTEAFF.

The V gene is TRBV7-8, the J gene TRBJ2-6, with 7 nucleotides matching TRBD1. CDR1 and CDR2 from the germline V gene are SGHVS and FQNEAQ. The CDR3 is 17 residues long. The trim removed 5 bases at V and 4 bases at J, leaving 11 bases unmatched. The CDR3 bases are TGTGCCAGCAGCACCCGGGACAGCCTCTTGGGGGCCAACGTCCTGACTTTC. The encoded protein is CASSTRDSLLGANVLTF.

At least ten counts were recorded for this clonotype. J is TRBJ2-1 and V is TRBV27; 9 nucleotides line up with TRBD2. The CDR3 extends over 17 amino acids. J lost 6 bases, V lost 1 base, and 10 bases had no gene match. Germline lookup yields CDR1 MNHEY and CDR2 SMNVEV (reference sequence). DNA for the CDR3: TGTGCCAGCAGTTTATGGGCGGGGGGGCCAATTTCCAATGAGCAGTTCTTC. This sequence encodes CASSLWAGGPISNEQFF.

V and J are TRBV5-4 and TRBJ1-1, with D possibly matching TRBD1 (5 bases). Deletions cut 3 bases from V and 4 bases from J, with 19 bases between. CDR1 SGHNT and CDR2 YYREEE come from the germline V gene (reference sequence). The CDR3 is 16 residues long. The CDR3 protein is CASSSAGSGRITEAFF. The CDR3 DNA follows: TGTGCCAGCAGCTCTGCTGGCTCGGGGCGAATCACTGAAGCTTTCTTT.

This clonotype is medium-sized (0.01 to 0.1%) by share. The chain uses TRBV7-2 and TRBJ1-2; maybe TRBD1 (5 bases). Germline values: CDR1 SGHTA, CDR2 FQGNSA. V was pared by 5 bases and J by 4 bases, with 14 bases between. The CDR3 totals 14 residues. CDR3 DNA sequence: TGTGCCAGCAGCCCAGGCTTGGGGCTCTATGGCTACACCTTC. Encoded protein: CASSPGLGLYGYTF.